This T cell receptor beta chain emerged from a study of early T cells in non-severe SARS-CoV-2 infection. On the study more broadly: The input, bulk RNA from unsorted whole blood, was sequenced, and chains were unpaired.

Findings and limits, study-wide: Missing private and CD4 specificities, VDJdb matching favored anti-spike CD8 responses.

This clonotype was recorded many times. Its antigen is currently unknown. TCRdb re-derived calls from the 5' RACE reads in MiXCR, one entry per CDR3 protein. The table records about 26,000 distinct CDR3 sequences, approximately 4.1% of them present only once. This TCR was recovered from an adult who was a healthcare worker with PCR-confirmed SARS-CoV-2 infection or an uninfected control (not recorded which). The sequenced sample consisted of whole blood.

CDR3 protein: CASSPADRNTEAFF. CDR3 DNA: TGTGCCAGCTCACCTGCGGACAGGAACACTGAAGCTTTCTTT. The chain couples TRBV18 to TRBJ1-1, with D perhaps matching TRBD1 (6 bases). The V gene lost 3 bases and the J gene lost 1 base, with 9 bases spanning the gap. This CDR3 spans 14 amino acids. Germline CDR1 KGHSH, CDR2 LQKENI.